Each of the 8 T cell receptor beta chains below was sequenced from the same sample in a study of radiation and T cells in renal cell carcinoma (dated by TCRdb to the early 2020s). Read against the paper, the sample's time point label means: blood 2 weeks post-SBRT. The treatment or condition label of this sample denotes: 15 Gy SBRT to primary tumor, nephrectomy 4 weeks later. Library construction relied on the immunoSEQ multiplex PCR assay. In TCRdb, the immuneACCESS table is reduced to in-frame sequences with V and J assigned. These tables do not hold every clone; where another copy was compared, an unresolved V gene accounts for under half, and the others remain unexplained. The sample profile shows some 120,000 clones; 88% of them were found once. Clones ranked in the top ten supply around 6% of the sample. The sample in question was blood, obtained from a patient whose treatment included radiotherapy and nephrectomy. The receptors were sampled from a woman in her sixties or seventies with renal cell carcinoma.

This clone was seen just once. The V gene is TRBV5-1, the J gene TRBJ2-6; 9 bases line up with TRBD1. The CDR3 contains 18 residues. The germline V gene has CDR1 SGHRS and CDR2 YFSETQ. V lost 4 bases and J lost 0; bases outside the gene matches: 8. The CDR3 protein is CASSPRTGDRSGANVLTF. CDR3 nucleotide sequence: TGCGCCAGCAGCCCGAGGACAGGGGACCGCTCTGGGGCCAACGTCCTGACTTTC.

The chain is built from TRBV9 and TRBJ2-1, with D perhaps matching TRBD2 (6 bases). Per the germline V gene, CDR1 is SGDLS and CDR2 is YYNGEE. This CDR3 is 13 amino acids long. V lost 3 bases and J lost 4, with 8 bases in between. The DNA of the CDR3 is TGTGCCAGCAGCGATGGGACTTACAATGAGCAGTTCTTC. This translates into CASSDGTYNEQFF.

The chain is built from TRBV10-3 and TRBJ2-6; 7 bases match TRBD1. CDR3 size: 17 residues. Germline V CDR1 and CDR2: ENHRY, SYGVKD. The ends lost 2 bases at V and 1 base at J; junction bases unmatched: 5. CDR3 loop: CAISEQGTASGANVLTF. As DNA, the CDR3 is TGTGCCATCAGTGAGCAGGGGACAGCTTCTGGGGCCAACGTCCTGACTTTC.

The rearrangement joins TRBV5-1 to TRBJ2-1, with a possible D match to TRBD2 (6 bases). The ends were cut back, 0 bases at V and 0 bases at J, with 10 bases in the middle. The CDR3 is made up of 16 amino acids. CDR1 and CDR2 (germline): SGHRS, YFSETQ. The CDR3, as DNA: TGCGCCAGCAGCTTGGTTGCGGGGAACTCCTACAATGAGCAGTTCTTC. Its translation: CASSLVAGNSYNEQFF.

As DNA, the CDR3 is TGTGCCAGCAGCCTGGTCGGTACCTACGAGCAGTACTTC. It codes for CASSLVGTYEQYF. The gene calls are TRBV5-6 and TRBJ2-7; D not resolved. V was trimmed by 4 bases and J by 2 bases, leaving 10 bases between them. From germline, CDR1 is SGHDT and CDR2 YYEEEE. This CDR3 contains 13 residues.

The genes are TRBV28 and TRBJ1-1, with D possibly being TRBD1 (5 bases). V was shortened by 3 bases and J by 0 bases, with 11 bases between the two germline ends. Germline V lookup: CDR1 MDHEN, CDR2 SYDVKM. This CDR3 has 15 amino acids. The CDR3 sequence is CASSFTGDVNTEAFF. Here the CDR3 DNA reads TGTGCCAGCAGTTTTACCGGGGACGTGAACACTGAAGCTTTCTTT.

The rearrangement links TRBV5-1 to TRBJ2-6; 7 bases are a match to TRBD2. V gave up 0 bases and J gave up 2 bases; unmatched junction bases: 8. In germline, CDR1 is SGHRS, CDR2 YFSETQ. CDR3 length: 18 residues. The CDR3 DNA follows: TGCGCCAGCAGCTTGGCTGGCGGGGGATTAACTGGGGCCAACGTCCTGACTTTC. Translated: CASSLAGGGLTGANVLTF.

The chain uses TRBV9 and TRBJ2-5; D remains unclear. Germline V CDR1 and CDR2: SGDLS, YYNGEE. The CDR3 has 15 amino acids. Between the trimmed V and J ends, which lost 0 bases and 2 bases, there was a span of 11 bases. The CDR3 reads CASSVGTDQQETQYF. The CDR3 region has the DNA TGTGCCAGCAGCGTAGGGACGGACCAACAAGAGACCCAGTACTTC.